This TCR beta chain was documented in a study of CD8 T cells in ankylosing spondylitis. Points from the study as a whole: Blood from ankylosing spondylitis patients appeared to carry a characteristic roughly eight-variant TCR beta motif. Previously reported in reactive arthritis synovial fluid and blood were some of the motif variants. Within matched ankylosing spondylitis synovial fluid, disease-linked clones were reportedly significantly enriched.

V was pared by 0 bases and J by 0 bases, with 11 bases between. This CDR3 has 16 residues. Germline V gene data show CDR1 as SGDLS and CDR2 as YYNGEE. This clonotype was observed at least ten times. Its specificity is unknown. Quantitative molecular-barcoded 5'-RACE generated the TCR beta libraries. TCRdb recomputed calls from the 5' RACE reads with MiXCR, one row per CDR3 protein. This repertoire shows tens of thousands of distinct CDR3 sequences, just over 2.5% found once; its top ten account for 7% to 8%. The receptor was derived from a female donor with ankylosing spondylitis or in good health (not recorded which). The chain joins TRBV9 to TRBJ2-3; maybe TRBD2 (5 bases). Sequenced input: blood, either unsorted or a sorted T cell fraction (not recorded which). The CDR3 DNA follows: TGTGCCAGCAGCGTAGGAGGGTCCGCTAGCACAGATACGCAGTATTTT. This encodes CASSVGGSASTDTQYF.